This T cell receptor beta chain comes out of a study of blood T cells in healthy people across ages. CDR3 length equals 14 residues. Trimming removed 6 bases from V and 7 bases from J; junction bases left unmatched: 10. Germline lookup yields CDR1 SQVTM and CDR2 ANQGSEA. A J-beta primer mix and a sample-barcoded 5' primer were used in a second PCR of about 7 to 12 cycles. TCRdb reanalysed the 5' RACE reads using MiXCR and keeps one entry per CDR3 protein. The sample holds fewer than 900,000 distinct CDR3 sequences, approximately 50% seen once. This clonotype was detected once. Per individual sample, total RNA of at least 5 micrograms was extracted.

The V and J genes are TRBV29-1 and TRBJ2-1; 9 positions agree with TRBD1. Material for sequencing was blood. This TCR was recovered from a woman between 55 and 75 years old in good health. CDR3 in DNA: TGCAGCGTCCGAAGGGACAGGGAGTTAAATGAGCAGTTCTTC. It is translated as CSVRRDRELNEQFF.